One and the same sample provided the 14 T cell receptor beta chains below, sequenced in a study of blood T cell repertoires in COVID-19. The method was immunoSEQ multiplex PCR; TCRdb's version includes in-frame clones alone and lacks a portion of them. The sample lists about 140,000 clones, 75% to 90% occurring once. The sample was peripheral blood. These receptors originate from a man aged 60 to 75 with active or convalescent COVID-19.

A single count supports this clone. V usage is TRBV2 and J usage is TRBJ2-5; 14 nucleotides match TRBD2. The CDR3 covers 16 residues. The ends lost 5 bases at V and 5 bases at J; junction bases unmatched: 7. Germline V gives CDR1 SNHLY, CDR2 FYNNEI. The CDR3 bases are TGTGCCAGCAGTCAACGACTAGCGGGGGGGCGGGAGACCCAGTACTTC. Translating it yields CASSQRLAGGRETQYF.

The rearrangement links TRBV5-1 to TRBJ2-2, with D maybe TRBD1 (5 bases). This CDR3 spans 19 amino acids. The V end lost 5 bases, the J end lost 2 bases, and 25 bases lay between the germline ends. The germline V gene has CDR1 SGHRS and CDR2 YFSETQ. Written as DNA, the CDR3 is TGCGCCAGCAGGGTTCCCTATAGGGGCGCATCACCAAACACCGGGGAGCTGTTTTTT. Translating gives CASRVPYRGASPNTGELFF. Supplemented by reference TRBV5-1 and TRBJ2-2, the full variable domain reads KAGVTQTPRYLIKTRGQQVTLSCSPISGHRSVSWYQQTPGQGLQFLFEYFSETQRNKGNFPGRFSGRQFSNSRSEMNVSTLELGDSALYLCASRVPYRGASPNTGELFFGEGSRLTVL.

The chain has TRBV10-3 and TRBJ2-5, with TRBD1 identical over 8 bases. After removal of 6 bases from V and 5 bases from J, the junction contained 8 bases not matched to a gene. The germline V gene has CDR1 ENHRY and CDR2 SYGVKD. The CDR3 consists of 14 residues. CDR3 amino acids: CAISPSGGGETQYF. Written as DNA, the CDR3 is TGTGCCATCAGCCCCTCAGGGGGCGGTGAGACCCAGTACTTC.

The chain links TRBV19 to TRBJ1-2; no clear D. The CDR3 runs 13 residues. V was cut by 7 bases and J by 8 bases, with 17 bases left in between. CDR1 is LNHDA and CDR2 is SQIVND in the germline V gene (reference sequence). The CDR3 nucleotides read TGTGCCAGTACCCCTACCGGGGTTTGGGGCTACACCTTC. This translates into CASTPTGVWGYTF.

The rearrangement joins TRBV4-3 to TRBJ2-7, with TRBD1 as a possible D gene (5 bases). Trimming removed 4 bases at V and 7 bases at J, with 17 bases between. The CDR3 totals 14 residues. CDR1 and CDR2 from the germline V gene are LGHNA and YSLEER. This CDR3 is CASSRSGRGDEQYF. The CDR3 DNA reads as TGCGCCAGCAGCCGATCAGGAAGGGGTGATGAGCAGTACTTC.

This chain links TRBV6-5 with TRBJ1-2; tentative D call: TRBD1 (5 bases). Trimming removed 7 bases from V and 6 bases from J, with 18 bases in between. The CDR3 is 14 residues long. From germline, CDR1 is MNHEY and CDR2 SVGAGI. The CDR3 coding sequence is TGTGCCAGCATCTCTACAACGGGGGAGAATGGCTACACCTTC. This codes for CASISTTGENGYTF.

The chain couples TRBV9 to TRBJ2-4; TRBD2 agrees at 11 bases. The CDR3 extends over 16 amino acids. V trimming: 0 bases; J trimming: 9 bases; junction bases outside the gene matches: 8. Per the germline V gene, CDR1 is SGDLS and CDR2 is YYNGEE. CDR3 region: CASSVELAGGQGIQYF. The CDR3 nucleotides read TGTGCCAGCAGCGTAGAGCTAGCGGGGGGCCAAGGCATTCAGTACTTC.

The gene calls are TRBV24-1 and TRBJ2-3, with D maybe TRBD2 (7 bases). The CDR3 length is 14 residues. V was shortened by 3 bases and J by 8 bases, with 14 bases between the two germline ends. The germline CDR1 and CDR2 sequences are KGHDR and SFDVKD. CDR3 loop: CATSDKRGGFTQYF. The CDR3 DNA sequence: TGTGCCACCAGTGATAAAAGGGGGGGCTTTACGCAGTATTTT.

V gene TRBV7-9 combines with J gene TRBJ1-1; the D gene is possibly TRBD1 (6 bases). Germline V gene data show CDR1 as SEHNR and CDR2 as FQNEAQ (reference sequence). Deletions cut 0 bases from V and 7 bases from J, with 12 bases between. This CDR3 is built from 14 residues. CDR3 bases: TGTGCCAGCAGCTTAGCTCAGCAGGGGTTTGAAGCTTTCTTT. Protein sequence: CASSLAQQGFEAFF.

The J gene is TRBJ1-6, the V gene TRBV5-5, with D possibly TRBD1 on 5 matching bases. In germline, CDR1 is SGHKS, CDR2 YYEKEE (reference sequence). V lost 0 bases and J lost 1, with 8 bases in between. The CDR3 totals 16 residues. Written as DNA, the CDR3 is TGTGCCAGCAGCTTGGACAGGACGTCCTATAATTCACCCCTCCACTTT. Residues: CASSLDRTSYNSPLHF.

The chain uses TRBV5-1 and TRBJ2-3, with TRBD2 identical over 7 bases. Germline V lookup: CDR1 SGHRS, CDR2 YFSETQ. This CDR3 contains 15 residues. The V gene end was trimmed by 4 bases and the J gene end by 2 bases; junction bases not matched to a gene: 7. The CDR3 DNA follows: TGCGCCAGCAGCCTCCGGAGCGGGACCACAGATACGCAGTATTTT. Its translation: CASSLRSGTTDTQYF.

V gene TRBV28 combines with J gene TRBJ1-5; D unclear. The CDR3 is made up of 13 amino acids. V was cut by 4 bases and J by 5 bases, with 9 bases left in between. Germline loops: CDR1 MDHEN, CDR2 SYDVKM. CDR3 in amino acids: CASSSSRYQPQHF. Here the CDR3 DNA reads TGTGCCAGCAGTTCCAGCAGGTATCAGCCCCAGCATTTT.

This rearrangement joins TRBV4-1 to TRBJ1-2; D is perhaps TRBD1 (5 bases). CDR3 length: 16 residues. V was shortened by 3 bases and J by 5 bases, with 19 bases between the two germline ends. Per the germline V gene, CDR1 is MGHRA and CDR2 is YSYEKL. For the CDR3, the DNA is TGCGCCAGCAGCCAGTTCCGGGACCGGGAGGGTTATGGCTACACCTTC. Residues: CASSQFRDREGYGYTF.

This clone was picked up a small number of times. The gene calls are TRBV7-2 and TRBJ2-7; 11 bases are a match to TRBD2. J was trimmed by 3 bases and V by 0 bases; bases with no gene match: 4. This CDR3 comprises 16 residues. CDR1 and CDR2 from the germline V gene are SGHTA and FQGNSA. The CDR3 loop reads CASSLAHTSGSYEQYF. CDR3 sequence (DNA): TGTGCCAGCAGCTTAGCCCATACTAGCGGGAGCTACGAGCAGTACTTC.